The TCR beta chain under discussion was sequenced for a study of cytomegalovirus exposure and HLA in healthy donors. Findings and caveats of the study: The TCR clusters that emerged in the first cohort tended, a later analysis found, to co-occur in the approximately 120 validation repertoires. Cytomegalovirus status was reportedly diagnosed by the classifier with high sensitivity and specificity. As confirmed in vitro, a few CMV-associated chains were specific for CMV antigens.

On this clone itself: Its target is unknown.

The CDR3 totals 16 residues. The trim removed 2 bases at V and 2 bases at J, leaving 8 bases unmatched. CDR1 and CDR2 from the germline V gene are MNHEY and SVGAGI. The assay was immunoSEQ multiplex PCR, and TCRdb's table has in-frame clones only and misses some. The sample has 120,000 to 150,000 clones; more than 85% are singletons. This TCR was sampled from a young man in good health and CMV-seronegative. Sequenced sample: PBMCs. The V call is TRBV6-5, the J call TRBJ2-7; 8 bases fit TRBD1. The CDR3 sequence is CASSYRTGIGTYEQYF. As DNA, the CDR3 is TGTGCCAGCAGTTACCGGACAGGGATCGGGACCTACGAGCAGTACTTC.